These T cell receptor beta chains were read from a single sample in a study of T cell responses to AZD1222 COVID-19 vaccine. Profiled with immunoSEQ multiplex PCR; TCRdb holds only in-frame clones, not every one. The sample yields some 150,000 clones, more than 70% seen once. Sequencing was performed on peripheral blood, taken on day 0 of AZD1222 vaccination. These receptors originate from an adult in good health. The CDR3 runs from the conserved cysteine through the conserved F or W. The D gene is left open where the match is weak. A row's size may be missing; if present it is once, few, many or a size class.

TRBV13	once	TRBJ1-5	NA	TGTGCCAGCAGCTTACGGGCCGTCAATCAGCCCCAGCATTTT	CASSLRAVNQPQHF
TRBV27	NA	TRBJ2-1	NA	TGTGCCAGCAGTTTGGCTAGCCGGGAGAGTAGTAATGAGCAGTTCTTC	CASSLASRESSNEQFF
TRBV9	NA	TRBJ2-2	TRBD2	TGTGCCAGCAGCGTATCGGGACTAGCGGGAGGGCCGGGCACCGGGGAGCTGTTTTTT	CASSVSGLAGGPGTGELFF
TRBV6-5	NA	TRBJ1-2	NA	TGTGCCAGCAGTTACTCGAAGTGGGGGAACGGCTATGGCTACACCTTC	CASSYSKWGNGYGYTF
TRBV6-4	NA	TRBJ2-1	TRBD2	TGTGCCAACAGTCTAGCGGGGGGTCCGATGGATGAGCAGTTCTTC	CANSLAGGPMDEQFF
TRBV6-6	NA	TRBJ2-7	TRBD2	TGCGGGACTAGCGGGGACAGCTCCTACGAGCAGTACTTC	CGTSGDSSYEQYF
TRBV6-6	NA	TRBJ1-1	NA	TGTGCCAGCTCTCTTCAGGGCAGCGACACTGAAGCTTTCTTT	CASSLQGSDTEAFF
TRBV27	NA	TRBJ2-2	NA	TGTGCCAGCAGTCCGGGGCGGGACGGGGAGCTGTTTTTT	CASSPGRDGELFF
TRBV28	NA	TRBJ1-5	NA	TGTGCCAGCAGTTTAGGTGGGAGCAATCAGCCCCAGCATTTT	CASSLGGSNQPQHF
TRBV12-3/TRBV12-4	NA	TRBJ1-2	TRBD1	TGTGCCAGCAGTCCGGGACAGCTATGGGGCTACACCTTC	CASSPGQLWGYTF
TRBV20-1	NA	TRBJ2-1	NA	TGCAGTGCTAGGGGATCTCGTGAGCAGTTCTTC	CSARGSREQFF
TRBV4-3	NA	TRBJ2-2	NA	TGCGCCAGCAGCCAAGATTTTCCCCCGCTAACCGGGGAGCTGTTTTTT	CASSQDFPPLTGELFF
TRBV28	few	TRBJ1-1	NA	TGTGCCATCAGACTTCACACTGAAGCTTTCTTT	CAIRLHTEAFF
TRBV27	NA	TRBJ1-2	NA	TGTGCCAGTAGAGGGGTTGGAGGTAACTATGGCTACACCTTC	CASRGVGGNYGYTF
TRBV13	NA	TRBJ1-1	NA	TGTGCCAGCAGCCGTGGGCAGGCGCAGCTCGGCGGTTTATCTGCTTTCTTT	CASSRGQAQLGGLSAFF
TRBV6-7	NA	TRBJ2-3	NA	TGTGCCAGCAGTTACCGACCCCGAGGGACAGATACGCAGTATTTT	CASSYRPRGTDTQYF
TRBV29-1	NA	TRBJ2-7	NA	TGCAGCGTCACAGGGTTGTCGGGCGAGCAGTACTTC	CSVTGLSGEQYF
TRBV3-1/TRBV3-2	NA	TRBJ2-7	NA	TGTGCCAGCAGCCCGATGGGGGCCTACGAGCAGTACTTC	CASSPMGAYEQYF
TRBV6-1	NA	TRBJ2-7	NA	TGTGCCAGCAGTGAATACGGGGGCCTCTCCTACGAGCAGTACTTC	CASSEYGGLSYEQYF
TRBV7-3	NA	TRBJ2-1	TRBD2	TGTGCCAGCAGCTCCACTAGCGTACACAATGAGCAGTTCTTC	CASSSTSVHNEQFF